One and the same sample provided the 29 T cell receptor beta chains below, sequenced in a study of cytomegalovirus exposure and HLA in healthy donors. 60 Vbeta and 13 Jbeta primers were used in PCR. TCRdb's copy holds only in-frame clones and misses some; the assay was immunoSEQ multiplex PCR. The repertoire has nearly 110,000 clones, less than 85% of them found once; the top ten carry roughly 3.4%. Sample: PBMCs. The receptors shown here come from a man aged 60-69 years in good health and CMV-seronegative.

The V and J genes are TRBV7-2 and TRBJ2-3, with TRBD2 matching 13 bases. Germline CDR1 and CDR2: SGHTA and FQGNSA. The ends lost 1 base at V and 9 bases at J; junction bases unmatched: 7. The CDR3 totals 16 residues. In nucleotides, the CDR3 is TGTGCCAGCAGCTTAGGCACTAGCGGGGGGGTGGGAACGCAGTATTTT. Residues: CASSLGTSGGVGTQYF.

The genes are TRBV5-1 and TRBJ2-2; tentatively, D is TRBD1 (6 bases). Germline V CDR1 and CDR2: SGHRS, YFSETQ. The CDR3 has 15 amino acids. Trimming stripped 2 bases from V and 4 bases from J, with 12 bases between. CDR3 DNA sequence: TGCGCCAGCAGCTTCCCCAGGGGACCCACCGGGGAGCTGTTTTTT. Residues: CASSFPRGPTGELFF. Together with reference TRBV5-1 and TRBJ2-2, the CDR3 gives the full variable domain: KAGVTQTPRYLIKTRGQQVTLSCSPISGHRSVSWYQQTPGQGLQFLFEYFSETQRNKGNFPGRFSGRQFSNSRSEMNVSTLELGDSALYLCASSFPRGPTGELFFGEGSRLTVL.

The rearrangement uses TRBV19 and TRBJ1-2; D not resolved. The V gene lost 0 bases and the J gene lost 3 bases, with 8 bases spanning the gap. This CDR3 comprises 14 residues. Per the germline V gene, CDR1 is LNHDA and CDR2 is SQIVND (reference sequence). CDR3 in amino acids: CASSIDVEYYGYTF. DNA for the CDR3: TGTGCCAGTAGTATAGATGTGGAGTACTATGGCTACACCTTC.

V gene TRBV5-6 combines with J gene TRBJ1-2, with D possibly TRBD1 on 6 matching bases. CDR1 is SGHDT, CDR2 YYEEEE, per germline. The V end lost 7 bases, the J end lost 5 bases, and 27 bases lay between the germline ends. The CDR3 extends over 17 amino acids. DNA for the CDR3: TGTGCCAGCTCCGACTACGACAGGCCGGAGGATAGGTATGGCTACACCTTC. Protein sequence: CASSDYDRPEDRYGYTF.

The chain combines TRBV5-1 with TRBJ2-3; 9 positions match TRBD2. The CDR3 loop spans 15 amino acids. CDR1 SGHRS and CDR2 YFSETQ come from the germline V gene. Germline trimming cut 5 bases from V and 2 bases from J; bases unmatched to any gene: 6. CDR3 sequence reads: CASRASGVNTDTQYF. Here the CDR3 DNA reads TGCGCCAGCAGAGCTAGCGGGGTGAACACAGATACGCAGTATTTT.

The CDR3, as DNA: TGTGCCACCAGCGCCAGGATGGATGCTGAAGCTTTCTTT. Its protein is CATSARMDAEAFF. The chain joins TRBV15 to TRBJ1-1, with D unclear. The CDR3 is 13 residues long. The V end lost 5 bases, the J end lost 6 bases, and 13 bases lay between the germline ends. The germline CDR1 and CDR2 sequences are LNHNV and YYDKDF (reference sequence).

The chain joins TRBV5-1 to TRBJ1-6, with 7 nucleotides matching TRBD1. Looked up from germline, CDR1 is SGHRS and CDR2 is YFSETQ. V lost 2 bases and J lost 6; bases outside the gene matches: 8. CDR3 length equals 16 residues. The CDR3 reads CASSFYSDRVNSPLHF. CDR3 in DNA: TGCGCCAGCAGCTTCTATAGTGACAGGGTTAATTCACCCCTCCACTTT.

This clone appeared a few times. J is TRBJ2-2 and V is TRBV7-2; 9 bases align to TRBD2. Germline V gene data show CDR1 as SGHTA and CDR2 as FQGNSA. The CDR3 consists of 15 residues. J gave up 4 bases and V 4 bases, and 4 bases lay outside the gene matches. The CDR3 reads CASSWRGGATGELFF. The CDR3, as DNA: TGTGCCAGCAGCTGGCGGGGGGGCGCCACCGGGGAGCTGTTTTTT.

This chain uses TRBV6-1 with TRBJ2-5; TRBD1 agrees at 8 bases. The CDR3 has 15 residues. CDR1 and CDR2 from the germline V gene are MNHNS and SASEGT. Unmatched junction bases numbered 5, after V lost 5 bases and J lost 0 bases. The CDR3 DNA sequence: TGTGCCAGCAGTCGGACAGGGTCGTACCAAGAGACCCAGTACTTC. Translated, it gives CASSRTGSYQETQYF.

This clone was counted only a few times. The chain carries TRBV7-9 and TRBJ2-7; TRBD2 is a possible D gene (6 bases). The CDR3 has 14 residues. V lost 4 bases and J 6 bases, leaving 16 bases between the germline ends. From germline, CDR1 is SEHNR and CDR2 FQNEAQ (reference sequence). The CDR3 protein is CASSYRIAGSEQYF. As DNA, the CDR3 is TGTGCCAGCAGCTATCGGATTGCGGGATCCGAGCAGTACTTC.

This chain joins TRBV6-5 and TRBJ2-7, with TRBD2 identical over 7 bases. J lost 2 bases, V lost 1 base, and 8 bases had no gene match. The germline gives CDR1 MNHEY, CDR2 SVGAGI. The CDR3 consists of 16 residues. The CDR3 region is CASSYLITGGTYEQYF. The CDR3 DNA reads TGTGCCAGCAGTTACTTAATAACCGGGGGGACCTACGAGCAGTACTTC.

The chain links TRBV5-4 to TRBJ1-2; D call uncertain. In germline, CDR1 is SGHNT, CDR2 YYREEE (reference sequence). Trimming pared 4 bases from V and 14 bases from J, leaving 24 bases between. CDR3 length: 14 amino acids. In DNA, the CDR3 is TGTGCCAGCAGCCACGACCGAGAAGCTATGGGAGGGACCTTC. It yields the protein CASSHDREAMGGTF.

The chain is built from TRBV7-3 and TRBJ1-2, with TRBD1 identical over 8 bases. Germline V gene lookup returns CDR1 SGHTA and CDR2 FQGTGA. Trimming took 6 bases from V and 4 from J; bases not matched to a gene: 10. This CDR3 is built from 15 residues. In DNA form, the CDR3 reads TGTGCCAGCAGTGAACAGGGGGTAGATAGCTATGGCTACACCTTC. Amino acid sequence: CASSEQGVDSYGYTF. Based on the CDR3 plus reference TRBV7-3 and TRBJ1-2, the full variable domain is GAGVSQTPSNKVTEKGKYVELRCDPISGHTALYWYRQSLGQGPEFLIYFQGTGAADDSGLPNDRFFAVRPEGSVSTLKIQRTERGDSAVYLCASSEQGVDSYGYTFGSGTRLTVV.

The chain combines TRBV7-8 with TRBJ1-5, with 10 bases fitting TRBD1. V lost 5 bases to trimming and J lost 3 bases; unmatched junction nucleotides: 7. CDR1 and CDR2 from the germline V gene are SGHVS and FQNEAQ. This CDR3 comprises 16 residues. The CDR3 region is CASSPRDRGTNQPQHF. In DNA, the CDR3 is TGTGCCAGCAGCCCTCGGGACAGGGGAACCAATCAGCCCCAGCATTTT.

This chain connects TRBV27 to TRBJ2-2; TRBD1 might be the D (5 bases). V gave up 5 bases and J gave up 7 bases, with 17 bases separating them. CDR3 length equals 15 residues. Per the germline V gene, CDR1 is MNHEY and CDR2 is SMNVEV (reference sequence). The CDR3, as DNA: TGTGCCAGCAGTCACGTGCAGGGTCGGCACGGGGAGCTGTTTTTT. Its protein is CASSHVQGRHGELFF.

The chain recombines TRBV28 with TRBJ1-3; a weak D match, TRBD1 (5 bases). V lost 5 bases and J 0 bases, leaving 14 bases between the germline ends. This CDR3 is built from 16 residues. CDR1 and CDR2 (germline): MDHEN, SYDVKM. This chain's CDR3 is CASSQRRGLSGNTIYF. DNA for the CDR3: TGTGCCAGCAGTCAAAGGAGGGGCCTCTCTGGAAACACCATATATTTT.

The chain uses TRBV2 and TRBJ1-1; D is possibly TRBD1 (5 bases). The ends were cut back, 3 bases at V and 3 bases at J, with 8 bases in the middle. CDR3 length equals 13 residues. The V gene's germline CDR1 is SNHLY and CDR2 FYNNEI. CDR3 bases: TGTGCCAGCAGTGACAGGGAACACACTGAAGCTTTCTTT. This gives the protein CASSDREHTEAFF. The complete variable domain, with remaining parts taken from reference TRBV2 and TRBJ1-1, reads EPEVTQTPSHQVTQMGQEVILRCVPISNHLYFYWYRQILGQKVEFLVSFYNNEISEKSEIFDDQFSVERPDGSNFTLKIRSTKLEDSAMYFCASSDREHTEAFFGQGTRLTVV.

The J gene is TRBJ1-5, the V gene TRBV7-8; 10 nucleotides agree with TRBD1. The V gene's germline CDR1 is SGHVS and CDR2 FQNEAQ. CDR3 length: 19 amino acids. The V and J ends lost 2 bases and 6 bases, in that order; junction bases with no gene match: 16. For the CDR3, the DNA is TGTGCCAGCAGCTTAAATCCCATGACCGACAGGGGGCGAGCTCAGCCCCAGCATTTT. This gives the protein CASSLNPMTDRGRAQPQHF.

The chain couples TRBV6-5 to TRBJ1-2, with D maybe TRBD1 (5 bases). The CDR3 runs 13 residues. CDR1 and CDR2 (germline): MNHEY, SVGAGI. Trimming stripped 11 bases from V and 8 bases from J, with 21 bases between. The CDR3 sequence: CAAYGGRIGGYTF. For the CDR3, the DNA is TGTGCCGCTTACGGGGGGAGAATTGGGGGCTACACCTTC.

DNA for the CDR3: TGTGCCTGGAGCTCAGAGTGGAGCTCCTACGAGCAGTACTTC. Its translation: CAWSSEWSSYEQYF. The chain uses TRBV30 and TRBJ2-7, with D unclear. The CDR3 consists of 14 residues. Germline CDR1 and CDR2: GTSNPN and SVGIG (reference sequence). V was clipped by 3 bases and J by 0 bases, with 12 bases between them.

The V and J genes are TRBV29-1 and TRBJ2-2, with 11 bases that match TRBD1. V shed 7 bases, J shed 5 bases, and the junction held 6 bases outside the gene matches. Looked up from germline, CDR1 is SQVTM and CDR2 is ANQGSEA. The CDR3 has 14 residues. Here the CDR3 DNA reads TGCAGCGGTGGGACAGGGGGAGATACCGGGGAGCTGTTTTTT. Amino acid sequence: CSGGTGGDTGELFF.

This chain connects TRBV2 to TRBJ2-7, with D maybe TRBD1 (5 bases). The CDR3 sequence is 13 residues long. CDR1 and CDR2 (germline): SNHLY, FYNNEI. The V and J ends lost 5 bases and 3 bases respectively, with 11 bases between them. The CDR3, as DNA: TGTGCCAGCAGTCTACAGGACCACTACGAGCAGTACGTC. This translates into CASSLQDHYEQYV.

The chain uses TRBV6-5 and TRBJ2-3; no definite D call. V lost 2 bases, J lost 14 bases, and 14 bases lay in between. This CDR3 contains 12 residues. Germline V gene sequence: CDR1 MNHEY, CDR2 SVGAGI. As DNA, the CDR3 is TGTGCCAGCAGTTACGCCGGCGGATATCCGTATTTT. Translation gives CASSYAGGYPYF.

V usage is TRBV28 and J usage is TRBJ2-7; 10 bases are a match to TRBD1. Germline CDR1 reads MDHEN; CDR2 reads SYDVKM. This CDR3 is 12 amino acids long. V was pared by 6 bases and J by 12 bases, with 8 bases of the junction left unmatched. CDR3 coding DNA: TGTGCCAGCAGCCCCGGACAGGGGGTAACGTACGTC. Translating it yields CASSPGQGVTYV.

This chain links TRBV7-3 with TRBJ2-5; TRBD1 might be the D (7 bases). CDR1 is SGHTA and CDR2 is FQGTGA in the germline V gene. The CDR3 sequence is 13 residues long. V lost 4 bases and J lost 4, with 10 bases in between. CDR3 in amino acids: CASSSQGGETQYF. In nucleotides, the CDR3 is TGTGCCAGCAGCTCCCAGGGGGGAGAGACCCAGTACTTC.

The chain has TRBV5-3 and TRBJ2-1, with 9 bases fitting TRBD1. TRBV5-3 is an open reading frame, and its role is uncertain. The J segment lost 5 bases and the V segment lost 0 bases, leaving 12 bases of the junction unmatched. This CDR3 spans 18 amino acids. The CDR3 region has the DNA TGTGCCAGAAGCTTGGTGGTTTTACAGGGGGCAGGTGACAATGAGCAGTTCTTC. Amino acid sequence: CARSLVVLQGAGDNEQFF.

This sequence joins TRBV19 and TRBJ2-5; perhaps TRBD2 as D (7 bases). The V and J ends lost 2 bases and 4 bases respectively, with 17 bases between them. Germline V CDR1 and CDR2: LNHDA, SQIVND (reference sequence). This CDR3 spans 16 amino acids. The DNA for the CDR3 is TGTGCCAGTAGTATAAGGGTAGGCGGGGGCACAGAGACCCAGTACTTC. The encoded protein is CASSIRVGGGTETQYF.

In DNA, the CDR3 is TGTGCCAGCTCCCAGTACCAAGAGACCCAGTACTTC. As protein: CASSQYQETQYF. The V and J genes are TRBV18 and TRBJ2-5; D remains ambiguous. The CDR3 spans 12 residues. V was shortened by 6 bases and J by 0 bases, with 5 bases between the two germline ends. The germline V gene encodes CDR1 KGHSH and CDR2 LQKENI.

The sample holds a few counts of this clone. V usage is TRBV6-5 and J usage is TRBJ2-5; 9 positions match TRBD1. The tail of the sequence fits TRBJ2-7 better, so the J call may be wrong. The V gene's germline CDR1 is MNHEY and CDR2 SVGAGI. This CDR3 has 15 residues. The CDR3 sequence: CASSLPGQGTYEQYF. The CDR3 nucleotides are TGTGCCAGCAGTCTTCCGGGACAGGGTACATACGAGCAGTACTTC.